The next 8 T cell receptor beta chains were all read from a single sample in a study of blood T cell repertoires in COVID-19. Sequencing was performed with immunoSEQ multiplex PCR; in TCRdb, only in-frame clones are kept and a portion is missing. The data contain 16,000 or so clones, approximately 86% of them singletons. What was sequenced was peripheral blood. All receptors derive from a human donor in a cohort sampled during active COVID-19.

This clone was found once. This chain joins TRBV5-4 and TRBJ2-7; no clear D. Deletions cut 0 bases from V and 3 bases from J, with 7 bases between. CDR1 is SGHNT and CDR2 is YYREEE in the germline V gene (reference sequence). This CDR3 is 13 amino acids long. CDR3 loop: CASSLVSNYEQYF. CDR3 in DNA: TGTGCCAGCAGCTTGGTTTCCAACTACGAGCAGTACTTC.

The rearrangement links TRBV3-1 (or the pseudogene TRBV3-2) to TRBJ1-4; no firm D call. The length of the CDR3 is 14 residues. The V end was cut by 4 bases, the J end by 2 bases, with 8 bases between. Germline V gives CDR1 LGHDT, CDR2 YNNKEL (reference sequence). CDR3 DNA: TGTGCCAGCAGCCGAGGGTTGACTAATGAAAAACTGTTTTTT. Amino acid sequence: CASSRGLTNEKLFF.

The V call is TRBV19, the J call TRBJ1-2; TRBD1 matches 8 bases. CDR1 and CDR2 (germline): LNHDA, SQIVND (reference sequence). The CDR3 runs 13 residues. V was pared by 9 bases and J by 6 bases, with 9 bases of the junction left unmatched. The CDR3 DNA is TGTGCCAGCCGGACAGGGTTCGTGGATGGCTACACCTTC. This translates into CASRTGFVDGYTF.

This clone was counted a single time. V usage is TRBV18 and J usage is TRBJ1-1, with D maybe TRBD1 (5 bases). The germline V gene has CDR1 KGHSH and CDR2 LQKENI. This CDR3 region has 15 residues. The V end was cut by 1 base, the J end by 2 bases, with 11 bases between. The CDR3 sequence: CASSPRQFGNTEAFF. In nucleotides, the CDR3 is TGTGCCAGCTCACCACGACAGTTTGGAAACACTGAAGCTTTCTTT.

The sample holds one count of this clone. The chain combines TRBV19 with TRBJ1-5, with D possibly being TRBD1 (6 bases). CDR3 length: 16 amino acids. The V gene lost 7 bases and the J gene lost 0 bases, with 16 bases spanning the gap. Looked up from germline, CDR1 is LNHDA and CDR2 is SQIVND (reference sequence). The CDR3 spells CASTQSGTISNQPQHF. CDR3 sequence (DNA): TGTGCCAGTACCCAATCCGGGACAATTAGCAATCAGCCCCAGCATTTT. The whole variable domain, remainder taken from reference TRBV19 and TRBJ1-5, is DGGITQSPKYLFRKEGQNVTLSCEQNLNHDAMYWYRQDPGQGLRLIYYSQIVNDFQKGDIAEGYSVSREKKESFPLTVTSAQKNPTAFYLCASTQSGTISNQPQHFGDGTRLSIL.

The chain employs TRBV6-5 and TRBJ2-7, with D perhaps matching TRBD1 (6 bases). From germline, CDR1 is MNHEY and CDR2 SVGAGI. Trimming cost V 0 bases and J 1 base, with 13 bases left between them. There are 16 residues in the CDR3. CDR3 coding DNA: TGTGCCAGCAGTTACTCGTGGGCAGGGGATTCCTACGAGCAGTACTTC. Translation gives CASSYSWAGDSYEQYF.

The V and J genes are TRBV12-5 and TRBJ1-5; D is perhaps TRBD1 (6 bases). Trimming removed 0 bases from V and 4 bases from J, with 19 bases in between. The CDR3 extends over 18 amino acids. Germline V lookup: CDR1 LGHNT, CDR2 FRNRAP. CDR3 region: CASGLVGRGLTKNQPQHF. The CDR3 bases are TGTGCTAGTGGTTTGGTAGGCAGGGGACTAACCAAAAATCAGCCCCAGCATTTT. Looking up the rest from reference TRBV12-5 and TRBJ1-5 gives the full variable domain: DARVTQTPRHKVTEMGQEVTMRCQPILGHNTVFWYRQTMMQGLELLAYFRNRAPLDDSGMPKDRFSAEMPDATLATLKIQPSEPRDSAVYFCASGLVGRGLTKNQPQHFGDGTRLSIL.

This clone was seen just once. The chain has TRBV18 and TRBJ2-7; TRBD1 matches 9 bases. CDR1 is KGHSH and CDR2 is LQKENI in the germline V gene. V shed 8 bases and J 1 base; nucleotides not matched to a gene: 6. The CDR3 loop spans 14 amino acids. The CDR3, as DNA: TGTGCCAGCGCGGAGGGGACAGGGTCCTACGAGCAGTACTTC. The encoded protein is CASAEGTGSYEQYF.